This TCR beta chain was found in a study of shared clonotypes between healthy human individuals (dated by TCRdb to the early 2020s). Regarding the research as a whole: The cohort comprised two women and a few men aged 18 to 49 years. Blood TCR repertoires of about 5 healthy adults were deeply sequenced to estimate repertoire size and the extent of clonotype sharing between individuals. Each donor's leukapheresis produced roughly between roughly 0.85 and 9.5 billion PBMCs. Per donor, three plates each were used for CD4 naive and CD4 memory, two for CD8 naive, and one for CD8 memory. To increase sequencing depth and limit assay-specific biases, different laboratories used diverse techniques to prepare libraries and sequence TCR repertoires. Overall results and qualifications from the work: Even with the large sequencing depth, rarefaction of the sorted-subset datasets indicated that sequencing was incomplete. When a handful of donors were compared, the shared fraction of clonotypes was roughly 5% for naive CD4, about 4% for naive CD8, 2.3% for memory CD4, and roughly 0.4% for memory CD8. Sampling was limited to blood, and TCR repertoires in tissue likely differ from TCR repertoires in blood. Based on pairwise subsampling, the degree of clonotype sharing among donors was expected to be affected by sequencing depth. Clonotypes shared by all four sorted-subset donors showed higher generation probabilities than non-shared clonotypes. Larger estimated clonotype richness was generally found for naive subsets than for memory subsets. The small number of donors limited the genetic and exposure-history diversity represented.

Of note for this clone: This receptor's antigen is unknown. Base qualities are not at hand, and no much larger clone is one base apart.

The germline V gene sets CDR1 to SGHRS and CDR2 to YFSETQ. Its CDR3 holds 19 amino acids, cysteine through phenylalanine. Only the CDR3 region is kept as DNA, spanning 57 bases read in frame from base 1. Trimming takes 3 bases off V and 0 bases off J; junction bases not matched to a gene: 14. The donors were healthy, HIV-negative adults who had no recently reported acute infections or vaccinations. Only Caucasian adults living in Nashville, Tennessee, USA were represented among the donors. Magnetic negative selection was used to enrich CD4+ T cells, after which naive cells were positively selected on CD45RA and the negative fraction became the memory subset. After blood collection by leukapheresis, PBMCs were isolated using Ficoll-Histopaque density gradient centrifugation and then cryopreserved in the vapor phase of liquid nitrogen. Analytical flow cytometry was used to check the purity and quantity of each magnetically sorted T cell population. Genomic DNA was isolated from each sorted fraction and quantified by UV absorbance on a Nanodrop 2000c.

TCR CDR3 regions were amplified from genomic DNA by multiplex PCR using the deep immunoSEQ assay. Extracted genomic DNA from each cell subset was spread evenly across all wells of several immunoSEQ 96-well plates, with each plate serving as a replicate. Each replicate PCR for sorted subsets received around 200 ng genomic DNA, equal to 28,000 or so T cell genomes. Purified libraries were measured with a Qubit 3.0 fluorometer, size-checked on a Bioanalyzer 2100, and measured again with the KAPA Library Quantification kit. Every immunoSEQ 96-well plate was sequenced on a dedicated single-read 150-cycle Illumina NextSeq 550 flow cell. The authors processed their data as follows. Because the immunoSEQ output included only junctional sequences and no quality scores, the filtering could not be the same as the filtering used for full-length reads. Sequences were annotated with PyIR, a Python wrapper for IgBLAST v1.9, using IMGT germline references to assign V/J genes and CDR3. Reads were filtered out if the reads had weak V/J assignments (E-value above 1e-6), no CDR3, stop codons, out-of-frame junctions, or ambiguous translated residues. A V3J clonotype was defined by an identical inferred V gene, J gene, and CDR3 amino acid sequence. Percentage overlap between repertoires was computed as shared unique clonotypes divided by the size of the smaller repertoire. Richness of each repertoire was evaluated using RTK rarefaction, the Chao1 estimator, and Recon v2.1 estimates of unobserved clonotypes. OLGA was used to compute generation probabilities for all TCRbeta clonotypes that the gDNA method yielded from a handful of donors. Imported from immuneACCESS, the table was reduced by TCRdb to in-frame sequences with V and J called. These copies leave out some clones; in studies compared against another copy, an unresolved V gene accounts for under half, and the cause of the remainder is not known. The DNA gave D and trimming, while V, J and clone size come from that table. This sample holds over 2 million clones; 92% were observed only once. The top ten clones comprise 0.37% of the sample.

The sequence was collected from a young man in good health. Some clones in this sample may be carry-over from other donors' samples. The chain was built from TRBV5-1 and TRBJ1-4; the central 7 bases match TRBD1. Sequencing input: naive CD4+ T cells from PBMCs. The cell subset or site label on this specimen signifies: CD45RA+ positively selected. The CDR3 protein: CASSSSSTGSTATNEKLFF. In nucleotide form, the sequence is TGCGCCAGCAGCTCGAGTTCGACAGGGAGCACGGCAACTAATGAAAAACTGTTTTTT.